The source of this T cell receptor beta chain is a study of blood T cell repertoires in COVID-19. Study background: The study drew acute and convalescent COVID-19 samples from the United States, Italy and Spain. PBMCs, B-cell-depleted T cells, or T cells provided the cDNA or gDNA that made up the material.

Under the authors' procedure: The authors estimated nucleated cell counts from reference gene primer amplification. Profiling relied on immunoSEQ multiplex PCR, and the TCRdb table lists in-frame clones only, not all of them. V and J calls plus clone size are reproduced from that table; the DNA served to infer D and trimming. The table lists fewer than 110,000 clones, roughly 80% of them singletons. With 7 bases clipped from V and 4 bases from J, the junction kept 5 bases outside the gene matches. This CDR3 has 13 amino acids. Per germline, CDR1 MDHEN and CDR2 SYDVKM. This receptor was taken from a human donor in a cohort sampled during active COVID-19. The sequencing input was peripheral blood. The chain combines TRBV28 with TRBJ1-2; 8 bases line up with TRBD1. The CDR3 nucleotides are TGTGCCAGCAACCTACAGGGGGGCTATGGCTACACCTTC. Translating gives CASNLQGGYGYTF.